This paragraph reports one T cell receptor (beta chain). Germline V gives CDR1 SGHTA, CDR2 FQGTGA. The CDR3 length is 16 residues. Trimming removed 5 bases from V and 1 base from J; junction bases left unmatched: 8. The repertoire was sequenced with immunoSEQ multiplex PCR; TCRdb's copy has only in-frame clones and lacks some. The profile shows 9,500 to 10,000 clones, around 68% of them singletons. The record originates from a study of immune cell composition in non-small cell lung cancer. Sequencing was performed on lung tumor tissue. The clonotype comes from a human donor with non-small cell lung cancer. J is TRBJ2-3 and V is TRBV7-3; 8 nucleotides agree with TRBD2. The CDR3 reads CASSTKAGVRTDTQYF. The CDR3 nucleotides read TGTGCCAGCAGCACAAAAGCGGGGGTGCGCACAGATACGCAGTATTTT.